The next 5 T cell receptor beta chains were all read from a single sample in a study of shared clonotypes between healthy human individuals. Assay used: immunoSEQ multiplex PCR; TCRdb lists only in-frame clones, some missing. The sample yields about 490,000 clones, around 80% seen once. Sequenced sample: PBMCs. The receptor source for this set is a woman aged 40 to 50 in good health. Some clones in this sample may be carry-over from other donors' samples.

The chain joins TRBV11-2 to TRBJ2-7, with 9 positions matching TRBD2. Germline loops: CDR1 SGHAT, CDR2 FQNNGV. The ends lost 5 bases at V and 4 bases at J; junction bases unmatched: 3. The CDR3 consists of 13 residues. DNA of the CDR3: TGTGCCAGCAGCCCGGGACTAGCTTACGAGCAGTACTTC. The encoded protein is CASSPGLAYEQYF.

The chain recombines TRBV7-2 with TRBJ2-3; tentatively, D is TRBD2 (6 bases). Trimming left V 5 bases short and J 1 base short, with 19 bases between. Germline V lookup: CDR1 SGHTA, CDR2 FQGNSA. This CDR3 contains 17 residues. The CDR3 region has the DNA TGTGCCAGCAGCCCCCGTTGGCTAGGGGAGGGCACAGATACGCAGTATTTT. This translates into CASSPRWLGEGTDTQYF.

J is TRBJ2-7 and V is TRBV7-8, with D unclear. CDR3 length: 15 amino acids. V lost 6 bases and J 2 bases, leaving 17 bases between the germline ends. Germline CDR1 reads SGHVS; CDR2 reads FQNEAQ. The CDR3, as DNA: TGTGCCAGCAGTTTCCTCAACTACTCACCCTACGAGCAGTACTTC. It encodes CASSFLNYSPYEQYF.

The chain couples TRBV7-8 to TRBJ2-1; maybe TRBD2 (5 bases). CDR1 and CDR2 from the germline V gene are SGHVS and FQNEAQ. Trimming took 7 bases from V and 7 from J, leaving 11 bases between them. The CDR3 runs 12 residues. CDR3 DNA: TGTGCCAGCACCCTAACGGGGAATGAGCAGTTCTTC. Encoded protein: CASTLTGNEQFF.

This sequence joins TRBV6-1 and TRBJ1-3; D gene uncertain. V was cut by 8 bases and J by 2 bases, with 16 bases left in between. The CDR3 covers 15 residues. The germline V gene has CDR1 MNHNS and CDR2 SASEGT. Written as DNA, the CDR3 is TGTGCCAGCCAACGGCCCGGGAGAACTGGAAACACCATATATTTT. This gives the protein CASQRPGRTGNTIYF.